This TCR beta chain was observed in a study of blood T cell repertoires in COVID-19 (TCRdb year 2020). Regarding the research as a whole: Samples from collaborators originated in the United States, Italy and Spain and spanned both the acute and convalescent phases of COVID-19. The prospective study material was composed of cDNA or gDNA derived from T cells, B-cell-depleted T cells, or PBMCs. Subjects who had been exposed to COVID-19, were actively infected with it, or had recovered from it provided the deeply sampled blood TCRbeta repertoires that made up the dataset. The repertoires were made available in a free public database intended to serve as a resource for research on the immune response to SARS-CoV-2. Samples came from the ongoing ImmuneRACE study (first 160 participants) plus 1,254 subjects from 6 global collaborators. Sample metadata almost always included a de-identified subject ID, COVID-19 status, age in years and sex. Where available, HLA class I and class II types were taken from metadata supplied by the sample provider and were not determined by assay-based typing.

The immunoSEQ Assay, a bias-controlled multiplex PCR, was used to amplify TCRbeta CDR3 regions from genomic DNA. The original methods were these. Nucleated cell counts per sample were estimated from amplification of reference gene primers within the assay. To quantify the absolute abundance of each unique TCRbeta CDR3 rearrangement, sequence reads were collapsed and filtered. For each sample, productive Simpson clonality was calculated as the square root of Simpson's diversity index over productive rearrangements. TCRdb provides this immuneACCESS table in a form limited to in-frame rearrangements. Some clones are lacking; in checked studies, under half of them reflect an unresolved V gene, and why the rest are absent is not known. V, J and clone size are those of that table, while D and trimming were read from the DNA. The sample yields more than 250,000 clones; roughly 84% were counted once. The ten largest clonotypes hold 1% of the sample.

Each collaborating institution followed its own protocols to collect whole blood in K2EDTA tubes. Collaborator samples were shipped for TCRbeta analysis as frozen whole blood, isolated PBMCs, or DNA extracted from either sample type. The study at large found these results: The quantity of clinical and demographic metadata differed by source and by participant and was supplied without curation.

Looking up the germline V gene yields CDR1 SGHVS and CDR2 FNYEAQ. Trimming takes 2 bases from V and 0 bases from J, and the germline ends sit 17 bases apart. There are 17 amino acids in the CDR3, from cysteine to phenylalanine inclusive. CDR3 DNA is the only sequence kept; it has 51 bases, read in frame from the first base. In regard to this clone: No antigen is known for it. No base-level quality is on record; no much larger clone is a single base apart.

This TCR derives from a man aged 45-65 years with active or convalescent COVID-19. The rearrangement joined TRBV7-6 to TRBJ2-7, and TRBD1 may be the D gene, going by 6 matching bases. Sequenced: peripheral blood. This receptor carries the CDR3 CASSLSPGTISSYEQYF. At the DNA level, the sequence is TGTGCCAGCAGCTTAAGCCCCGGGACAATAAGCTCCTACGAGCAGTACTTC.